This TCR beta chain was identified during a study of shared clonotypes between healthy human individuals. This table comes from immunoSEQ multiplex PCR, and its TCRdb copy is limited to in-frame clones, with some not included. In the table there are around 2,000,000 clones, 85% to 95% of which are singletons. The CDR3 runs to 13 residues. Germline CDR1 is WSHSY and CDR2 is SAAADI. V shed 7 bases, J shed 5 bases, and the junction held 3 bases outside the gene matches. Selected positively for CCR7 and CD45RO-negative, naive CD8 cells excluded terminally differentiated effector memory CD45RA+ cells. The chain employs TRBV10-2 and TRBJ2-5; 11 bases are shared with TRBD2. The sample taken for sequencing was naive CD8+ T cells sorted from blood. The receptor was derived from a man younger than 35 in good health. CDR3 DNA: TGCGCCAGCATGATAGCGGGGGGGGAGACCCAGTACTTC. This gives the protein CASMIAGGETQYF.